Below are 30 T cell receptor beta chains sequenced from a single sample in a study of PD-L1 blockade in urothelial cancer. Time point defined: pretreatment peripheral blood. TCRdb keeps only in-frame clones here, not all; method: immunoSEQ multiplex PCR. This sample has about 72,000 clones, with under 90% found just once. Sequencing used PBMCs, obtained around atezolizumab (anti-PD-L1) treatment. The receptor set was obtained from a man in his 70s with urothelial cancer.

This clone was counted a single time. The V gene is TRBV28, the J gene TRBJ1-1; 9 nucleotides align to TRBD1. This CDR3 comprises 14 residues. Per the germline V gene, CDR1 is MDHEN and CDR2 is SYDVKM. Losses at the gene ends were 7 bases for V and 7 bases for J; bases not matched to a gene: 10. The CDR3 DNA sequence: TGTGCCAGCACTCGAACAGGGGGCTCGAGTGAAGCTTTCTTT. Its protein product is CASTRTGGSSEAFF.

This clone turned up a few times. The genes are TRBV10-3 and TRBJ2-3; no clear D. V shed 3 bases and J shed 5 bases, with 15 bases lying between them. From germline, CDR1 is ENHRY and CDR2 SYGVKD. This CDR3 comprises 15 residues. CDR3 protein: CAISDVPRVEDTQYF. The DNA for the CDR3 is TGTGCCATCAGTGATGTACCCCGGGTTGAAGATACGCAGTATTTT.

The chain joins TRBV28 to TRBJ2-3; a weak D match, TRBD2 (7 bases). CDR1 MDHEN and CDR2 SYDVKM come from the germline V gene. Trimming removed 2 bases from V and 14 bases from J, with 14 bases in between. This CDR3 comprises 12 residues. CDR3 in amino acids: CASSLTGGPWYF. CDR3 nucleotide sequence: TGTGCCAGCAGTTTAACGGGGGGCCCTTGGTATTTT.

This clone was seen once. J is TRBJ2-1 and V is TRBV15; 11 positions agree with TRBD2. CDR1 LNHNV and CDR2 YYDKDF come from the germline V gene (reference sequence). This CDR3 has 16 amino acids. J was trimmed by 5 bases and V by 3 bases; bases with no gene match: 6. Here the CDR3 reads CATSSLLAGVDNEQFF. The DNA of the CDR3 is TGTGCCACCAGCAGCTTACTAGCGGGAGTAGACAATGAGCAGTTCTTC.

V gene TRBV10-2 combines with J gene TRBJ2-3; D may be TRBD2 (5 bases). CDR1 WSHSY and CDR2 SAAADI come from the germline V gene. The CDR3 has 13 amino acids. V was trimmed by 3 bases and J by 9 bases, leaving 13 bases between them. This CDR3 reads CASSESSSRTQYF. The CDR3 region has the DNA TGCGCCAGCAGTGAATCTTCTAGCAGAACGCAGTATTTT.

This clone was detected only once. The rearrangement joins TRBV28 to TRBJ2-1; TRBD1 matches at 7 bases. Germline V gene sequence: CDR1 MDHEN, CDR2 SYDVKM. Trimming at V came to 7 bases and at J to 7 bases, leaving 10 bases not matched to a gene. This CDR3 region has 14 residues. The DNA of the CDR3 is TGTGCCAGCACCCGACAGGGCAATCGGAATGAGCAGTTCTTC. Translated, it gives CASTRQGNRNEQFF.

CDR3 in DNA: TGTGCCAGTAGTATTGCGGGACAGGGGGTTATGTTCTATGGCTACACCTTC. Its translation: CASSIAGQGVMFYGYTF. V usage is TRBV19 and J usage is TRBJ1-2, with 11 positions matching TRBD1. V dropped 3 bases and J dropped 4; count of bases not matched to a gene: 10. The CDR3 spans 17 residues. Germline CDR1 and CDR2: LNHDA and SQIVND (reference sequence).

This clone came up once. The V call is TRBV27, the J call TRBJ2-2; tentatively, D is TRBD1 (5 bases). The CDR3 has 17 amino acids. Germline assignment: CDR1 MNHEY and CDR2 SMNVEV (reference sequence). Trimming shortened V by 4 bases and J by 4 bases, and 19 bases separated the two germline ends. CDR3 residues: CASSSVITGPATGELFF. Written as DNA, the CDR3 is TGTGCCAGCAGTTCCGTAATAACAGGCCCGGCCACCGGGGAGCTGTTTTTT.

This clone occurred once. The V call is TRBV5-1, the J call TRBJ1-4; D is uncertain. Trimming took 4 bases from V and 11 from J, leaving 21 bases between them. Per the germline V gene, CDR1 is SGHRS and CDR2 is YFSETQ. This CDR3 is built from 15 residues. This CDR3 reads CASSPDGGQVEKLFF. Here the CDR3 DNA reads TGCGCCAGCAGCCCGGACGGAGGTCAGGTTGAGAAACTGTTTTTT. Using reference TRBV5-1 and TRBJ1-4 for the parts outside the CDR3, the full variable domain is KAGVTQTPRYLIKTRGQQVTLSCSPISGHRSVSWYQQTPGQGLQFLFEYFSETQRNKGNFPGRFSGRQFSNSRSEMNVSTLELGDSALYLCASSPDGGQVEKLFFGSGTQLSVL.

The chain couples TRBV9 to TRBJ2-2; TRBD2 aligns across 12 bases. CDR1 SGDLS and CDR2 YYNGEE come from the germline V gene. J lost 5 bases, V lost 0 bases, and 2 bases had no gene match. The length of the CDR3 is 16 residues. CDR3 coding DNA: TGTGCCAGCAGCGTAGACCTAGCGGGAGGGACCGGGGAGCTGTTTTTT. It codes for CASSVDLAGGTGELFF.

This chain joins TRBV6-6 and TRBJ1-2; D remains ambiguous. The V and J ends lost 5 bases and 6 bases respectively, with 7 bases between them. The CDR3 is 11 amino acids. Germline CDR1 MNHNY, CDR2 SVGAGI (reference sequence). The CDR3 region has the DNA TGTGCCAGCAGTGTCACGGATGGCTACACCTTC. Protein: CASSVTDGYTF.

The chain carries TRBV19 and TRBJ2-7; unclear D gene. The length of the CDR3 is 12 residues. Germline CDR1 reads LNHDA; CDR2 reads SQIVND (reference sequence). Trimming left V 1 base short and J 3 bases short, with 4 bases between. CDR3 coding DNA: TGTGCCAGTAGTATAGGCAGCTACGAGCAGTACTTC. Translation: CASSIGSYEQYF.

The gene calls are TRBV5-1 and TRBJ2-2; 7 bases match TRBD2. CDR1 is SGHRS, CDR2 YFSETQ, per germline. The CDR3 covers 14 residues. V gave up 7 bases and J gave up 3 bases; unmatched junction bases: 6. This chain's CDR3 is CASAGVGDTGELFF. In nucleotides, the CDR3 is TGCGCCAGCGCGGGGGTCGGGGACACCGGGGAGCTGTTTTTT.

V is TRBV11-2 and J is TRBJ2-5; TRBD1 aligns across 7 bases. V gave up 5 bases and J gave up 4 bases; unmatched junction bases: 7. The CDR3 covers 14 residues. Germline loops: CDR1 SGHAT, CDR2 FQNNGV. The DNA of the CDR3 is TGTGCCAGCAGCCCGACAGGGATGAGAGAGACCCAGTACTTC. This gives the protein CASSPTGMRETQYF.

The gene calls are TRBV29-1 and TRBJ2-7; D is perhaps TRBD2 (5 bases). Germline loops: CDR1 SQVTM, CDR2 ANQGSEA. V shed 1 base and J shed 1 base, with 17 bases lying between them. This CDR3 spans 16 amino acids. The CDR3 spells CSVEGREGMGSYEQYF. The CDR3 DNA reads TGCAGCGTTGAAGGGCGTGAGGGTATGGGATCCTACGAGCAGTACTTC.

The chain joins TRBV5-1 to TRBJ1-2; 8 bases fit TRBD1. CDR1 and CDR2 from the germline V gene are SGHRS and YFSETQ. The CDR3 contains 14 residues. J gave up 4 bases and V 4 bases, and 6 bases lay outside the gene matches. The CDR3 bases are TGCGCCAGCAGCCCGGGGGACAGGTCCTATGGCTACACCTTC. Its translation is CASSPGDRSYGYTF.

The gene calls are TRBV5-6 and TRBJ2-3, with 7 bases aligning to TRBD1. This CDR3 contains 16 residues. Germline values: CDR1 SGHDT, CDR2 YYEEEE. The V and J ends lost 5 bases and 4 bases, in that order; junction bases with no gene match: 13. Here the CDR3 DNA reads TGTGCCAGCAGGTCAAACAAGGGGGCGGCAGCAGATACGCAGTATTTT. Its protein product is CASRSNKGAAADTQYF. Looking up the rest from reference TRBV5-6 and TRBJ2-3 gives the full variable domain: DAGVTQSPTHLIKTRGQQVTLRCSPKSGHDTVSWYQQALGQGPQFIFQYYEEEERQRGNFPDRFSGHQFPNYSSELNVNALLLGDSALYLCASRSNKGAAADTQYFGPGTRLTVL.

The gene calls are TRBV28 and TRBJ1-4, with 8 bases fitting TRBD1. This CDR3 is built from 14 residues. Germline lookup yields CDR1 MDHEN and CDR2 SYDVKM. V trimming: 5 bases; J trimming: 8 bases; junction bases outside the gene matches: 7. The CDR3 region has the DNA TGTGCCAGCAGTCGGACAGGGTTCGAAGAAAAACTGTTTTTT. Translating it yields CASSRTGFEEKLFF.

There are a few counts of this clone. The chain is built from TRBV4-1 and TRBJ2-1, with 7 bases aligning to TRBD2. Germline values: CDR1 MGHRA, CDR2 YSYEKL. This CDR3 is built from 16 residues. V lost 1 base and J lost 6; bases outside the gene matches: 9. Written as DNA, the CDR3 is TGCGCCAGCAGCCAAGGCGAGGGGTGGACTAGCAATGAGCAGTTCTTC. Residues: CASSQGEGWTSNEQFF.

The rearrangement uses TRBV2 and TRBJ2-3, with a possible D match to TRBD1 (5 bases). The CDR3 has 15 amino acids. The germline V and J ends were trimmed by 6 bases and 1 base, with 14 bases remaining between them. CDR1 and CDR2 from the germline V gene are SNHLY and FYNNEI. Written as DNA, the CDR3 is TGTGCCAGCAGGGAATGGCAGGGCCGCACAGATACGCAGTATTTT. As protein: CASREWQGRTDTQYF.

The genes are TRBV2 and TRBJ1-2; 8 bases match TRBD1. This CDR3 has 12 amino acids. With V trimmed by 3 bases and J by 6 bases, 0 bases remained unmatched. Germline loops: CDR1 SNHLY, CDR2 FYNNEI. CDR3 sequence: CASSETGDGYTF. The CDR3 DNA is TGTGCCAGCAGTGAGACAGGGGATGGCTACACCTTC. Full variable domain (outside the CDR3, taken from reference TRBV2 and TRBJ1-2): EPEVTQTPSHQVTQMGQEVILRCVPISNHLYFYWYRQILGQKVEFLVSFYNNEISEKSEIFDDQFSVERPDGSNFTLKIRSTKLEDSAMYFCASSETGDGYTFGSGTRLTVV.

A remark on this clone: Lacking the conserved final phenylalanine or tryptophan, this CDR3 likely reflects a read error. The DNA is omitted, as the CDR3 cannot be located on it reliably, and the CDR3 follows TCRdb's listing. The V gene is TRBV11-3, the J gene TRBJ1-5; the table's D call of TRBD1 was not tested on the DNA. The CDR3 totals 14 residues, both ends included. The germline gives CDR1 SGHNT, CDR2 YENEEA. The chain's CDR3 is CASSLETSWQAYNP.

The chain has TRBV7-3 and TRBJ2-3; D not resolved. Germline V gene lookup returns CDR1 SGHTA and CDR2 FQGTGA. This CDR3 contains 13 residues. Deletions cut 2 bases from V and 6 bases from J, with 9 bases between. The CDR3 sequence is CASSLGPLDTQYF. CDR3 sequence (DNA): TGTGCCAGCAGCTTAGGCCCCCTCGATACGCAGTATTTT. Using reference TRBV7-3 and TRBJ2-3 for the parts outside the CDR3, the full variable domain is GAGVSQTPSNKVTEKGKYVELRCDPISGHTALYWYRQSLGQGPEFLIYFQGTGAADDSGLPNDRFFAVRPEGSVSTLKIQRTERGDSAVYLCASSLGPLDTQYFGPGTRLTVL.

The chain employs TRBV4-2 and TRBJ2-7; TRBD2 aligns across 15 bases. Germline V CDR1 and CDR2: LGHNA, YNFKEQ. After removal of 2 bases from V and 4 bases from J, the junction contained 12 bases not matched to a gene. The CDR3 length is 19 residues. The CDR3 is CASSQQRGTSGRIRYEQYF. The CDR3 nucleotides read TGTGCCAGCAGCCAACAAAGGGGGACTAGCGGGAGGATCCGGTACGAGCAGTACTTC.

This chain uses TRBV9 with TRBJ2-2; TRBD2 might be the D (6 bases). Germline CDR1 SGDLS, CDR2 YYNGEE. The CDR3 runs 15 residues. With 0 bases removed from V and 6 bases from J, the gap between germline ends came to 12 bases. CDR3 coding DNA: TGTGCCAGCAGCGTAGAAACTAGCAGGGCCGGGGAGCTGTTTTTT. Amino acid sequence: CASSVETSRAGELFF.

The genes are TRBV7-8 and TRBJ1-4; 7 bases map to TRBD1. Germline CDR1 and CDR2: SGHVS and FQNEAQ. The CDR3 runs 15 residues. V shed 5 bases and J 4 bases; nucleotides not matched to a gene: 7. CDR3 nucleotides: TGTGCCAGCAGCCGCACCGGGACAGTTAATGAAAAACTGTTTTTT. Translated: CASSRTGTVNEKLFF.

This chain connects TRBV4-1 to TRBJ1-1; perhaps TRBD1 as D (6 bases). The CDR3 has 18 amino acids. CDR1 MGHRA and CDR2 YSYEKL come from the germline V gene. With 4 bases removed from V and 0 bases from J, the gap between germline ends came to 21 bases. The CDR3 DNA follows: TGCGCCAGCAGCCTTTCCCGGGGGGCGTCATTAATGAACACTGAAGCTTTCTTT. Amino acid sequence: CASSLSRGASLMNTEAFF.

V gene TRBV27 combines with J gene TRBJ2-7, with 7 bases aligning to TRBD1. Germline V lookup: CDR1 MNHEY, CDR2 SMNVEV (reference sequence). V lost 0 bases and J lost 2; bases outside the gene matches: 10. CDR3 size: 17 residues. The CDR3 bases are TGTGCCAGCAGTTTATCCCCCCCCGGGACAGTAACCTACGAGCAGTACTTC. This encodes CASSLSPPGTVTYEQYF.

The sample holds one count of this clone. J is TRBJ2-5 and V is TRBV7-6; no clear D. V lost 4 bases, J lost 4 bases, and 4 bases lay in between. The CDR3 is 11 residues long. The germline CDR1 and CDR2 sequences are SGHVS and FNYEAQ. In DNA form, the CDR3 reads TGTGCCAGCAGCTCGGGAGAGACCCAGTACTTC. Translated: CASSSGETQYF.

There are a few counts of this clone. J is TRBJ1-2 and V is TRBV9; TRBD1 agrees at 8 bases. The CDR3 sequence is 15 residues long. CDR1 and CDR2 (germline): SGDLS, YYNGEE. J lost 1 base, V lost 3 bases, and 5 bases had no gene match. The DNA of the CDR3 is TGTGCCAGCAGCGCTCGGGACAGGAGTAACTATGGCTACACCTTC. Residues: CASSARDRSNYGYTF.